The source of this T cell receptor beta chain is a study of T cells in localized non-small cell lung cancer. Regarding the study as a whole: Median around 60 top-100 tumor clones were shared with paired adjacent lung.

Germline V gives CDR1 SGHRS, CDR2 YFSETQ. V shed 2 bases and J shed 8 bases, with 10 bases lying between them. This CDR3 region has 13 residues. Notes on this clone: The target antigen is unknown.

Some clones are missing from TCRdb's copy, which holds only in-frame ones; the method was immunoSEQ multiplex PCR. The sample contains 40,000 to 55,000 clones, around 86% of which appear only once. V usage is TRBV5-1 and J usage is TRBJ2-2; D is perhaps TRBD1 (6 bases). The receptor was isolated from a man between 40 and 70 years old with stage III lung adenocarcinoma. The input for sequencing was peripheral blood mononuclear cells, taken before any cancer treatment. The CDR3, as DNA: TGCGCCAGCAGCTTAATCGGGACAGGGGAGCTGTTTTTT. The encoded protein is CASSLIGTGELFF.